The source of this T cell receptor beta chain is a study of T cells in Graves' hyperthyroidism and ophthalmopathy. Study results and limitations: The model anticipated ophthalmopathy a median approximately 6.5 months pre-onset.

Exclusion of a patient resulted from uncontrolled infection, other autoimmune disease, pregnancy or lactation. TCR beta CDR3 region amplification was performed from RNA transcripts. The HTBI primer set was used in a first-round RT-PCR of the TCR CDR3. One entry per CDR3 protein results from TCRdb running MiXCR on the multiplex PCR reads. The sample consists of roughly 740,000 distinct CDR3 sequences, less than 20% of them appearing once. This clonotype was counted a few times. The antigen is unknown. Germline CDR1 and CDR2: SGDLS and YYNGEE. CDR3 size: 14 residues. V gave up 4 bases and J gave up 7 bases, with 15 bases separating them.

This TCR came from a man between 18 and 35 years old with Graves' hyperthyroidism. V and J are TRBV9 and TRBJ1-5, with D perhaps TRBD1 (5 bases). Sequenced sample: blood. The CDR3 protein is CASSPDSYGQPQHF. The CDR3 DNA sequence: TGTGCCAGCAGCCCAGACAGTTATGGACAGCCCCAGCATTTT.